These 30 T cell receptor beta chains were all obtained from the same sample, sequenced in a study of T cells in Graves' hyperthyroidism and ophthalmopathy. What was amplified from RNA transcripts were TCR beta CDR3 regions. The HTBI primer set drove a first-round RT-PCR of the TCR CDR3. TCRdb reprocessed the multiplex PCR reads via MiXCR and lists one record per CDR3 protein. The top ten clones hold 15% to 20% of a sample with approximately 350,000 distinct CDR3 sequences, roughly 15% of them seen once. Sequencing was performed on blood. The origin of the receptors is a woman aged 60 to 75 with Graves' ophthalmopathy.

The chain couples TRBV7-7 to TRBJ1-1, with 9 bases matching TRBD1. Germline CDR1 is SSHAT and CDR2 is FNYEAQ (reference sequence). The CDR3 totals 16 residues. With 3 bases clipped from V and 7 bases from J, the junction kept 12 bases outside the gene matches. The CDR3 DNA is TGTGCCAGCAGCTTCGGGACAGGGAACGGGCGAGGTGAAGCTTTCTTT. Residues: CASSFGTGNGRGEAFF.

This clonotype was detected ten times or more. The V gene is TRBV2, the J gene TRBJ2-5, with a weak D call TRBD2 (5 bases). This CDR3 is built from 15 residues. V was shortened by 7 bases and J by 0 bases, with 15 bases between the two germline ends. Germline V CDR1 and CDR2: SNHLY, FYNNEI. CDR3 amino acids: CASIRSGVYQETQYF. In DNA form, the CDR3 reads TGTGCCAGCATAAGAAGCGGTGTCTACCAAGAGACCCAGTACTTC.

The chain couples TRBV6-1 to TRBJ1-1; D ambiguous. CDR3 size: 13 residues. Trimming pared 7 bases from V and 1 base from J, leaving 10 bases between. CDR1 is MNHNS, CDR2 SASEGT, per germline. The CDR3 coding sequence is TGTGCCAGCAATCTCAACGGGAACACTGAAGCTTTCTTT. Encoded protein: CASNLNGNTEAFF.

CDR3 in amino acids: CASSYSWGDNSPLHF. The CDR3 DNA sequence: TGTGCCAGCAGTTACTCATGGGGCGATAATTCACCCCTCCACTTT. V and J are TRBV6-5 and TRBJ1-6; D may be TRBD1 (5 bases). This CDR3 contains 15 residues. The V gene's germline CDR1 is MNHEY and CDR2 SVGAGI. V was pared by 0 bases and J by 5 bases, with 8 bases between.

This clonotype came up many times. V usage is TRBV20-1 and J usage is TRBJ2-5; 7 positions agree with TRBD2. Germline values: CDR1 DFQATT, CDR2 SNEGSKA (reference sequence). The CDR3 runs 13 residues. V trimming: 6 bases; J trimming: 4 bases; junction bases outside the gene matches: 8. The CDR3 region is CSARGTTLETQYF. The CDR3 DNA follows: TGCAGTGCCCGCGGGACTACTCTAGAGACCCAGTACTTC.

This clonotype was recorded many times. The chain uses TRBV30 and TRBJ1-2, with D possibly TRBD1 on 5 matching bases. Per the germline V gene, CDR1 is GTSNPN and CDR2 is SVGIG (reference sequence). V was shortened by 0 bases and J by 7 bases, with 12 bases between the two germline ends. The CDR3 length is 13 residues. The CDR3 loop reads CAWSVGQGGGYTF. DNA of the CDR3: TGTGCCTGGAGTGTAGGTCAGGGTGGTGGCTACACCTTC.

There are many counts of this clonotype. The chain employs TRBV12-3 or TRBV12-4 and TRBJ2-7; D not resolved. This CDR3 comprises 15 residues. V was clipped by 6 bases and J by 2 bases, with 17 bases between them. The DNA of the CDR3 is TGTGCCAGCAGCCTAACTCGGACCTCGCCCTACGAGCAGTACTTC. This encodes CASSLTRTSPYEQYF.

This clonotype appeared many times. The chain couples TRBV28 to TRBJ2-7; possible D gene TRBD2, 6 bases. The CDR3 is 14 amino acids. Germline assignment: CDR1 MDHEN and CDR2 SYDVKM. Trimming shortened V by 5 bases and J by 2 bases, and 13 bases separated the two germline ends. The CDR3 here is CASSTLGGAYEQYF. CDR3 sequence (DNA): TGTGCCAGCAGTACCCTCGGGGGTGCCTACGAGCAGTACTTC.

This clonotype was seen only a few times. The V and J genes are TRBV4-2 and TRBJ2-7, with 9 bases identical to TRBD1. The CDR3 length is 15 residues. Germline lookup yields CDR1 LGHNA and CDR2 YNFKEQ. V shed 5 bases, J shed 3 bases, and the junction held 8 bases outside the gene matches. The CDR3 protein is CASSKGTGRSYEQYF. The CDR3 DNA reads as TGTGCCAGCAGCAAAGGGACAGGGAGGAGCTACGAGCAGTACTTC.

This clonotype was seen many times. The CDR3 nucleotides read TGTGCCAGCAGCTTCCCATTAGCGGGAGGAGATACGCAGTATTTT. Its protein product is CASSFPLAGGDTQYF. The J gene is TRBJ2-3, the V gene TRBV7-9, with 10 bases lining up with TRBD2. This CDR3 has 15 amino acids. Unmatched junction bases numbered 5, after V lost 3 bases and J lost 5 bases. Germline V gene sequence: CDR1 SEHNR, CDR2 FQNEAQ (reference sequence).

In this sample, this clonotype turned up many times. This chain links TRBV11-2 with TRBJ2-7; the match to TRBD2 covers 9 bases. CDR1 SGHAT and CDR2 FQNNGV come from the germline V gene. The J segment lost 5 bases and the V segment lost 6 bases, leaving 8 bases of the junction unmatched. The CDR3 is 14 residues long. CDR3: CASSSGTSIDEQYF. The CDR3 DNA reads TGTGCCAGCAGTTCCGGGACTAGCATAGACGAGCAGTACTTC.

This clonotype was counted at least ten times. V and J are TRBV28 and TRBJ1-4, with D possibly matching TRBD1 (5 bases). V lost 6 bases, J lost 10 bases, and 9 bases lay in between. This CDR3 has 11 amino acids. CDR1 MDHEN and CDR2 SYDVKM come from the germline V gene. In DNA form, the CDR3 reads TGTGCCAGCAGCCCGAGGGGAAAACTGTTTTTT. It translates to CASSPRGKLFF. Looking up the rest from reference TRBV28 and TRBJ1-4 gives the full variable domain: DVKVTQSSRYLVKRTGEKVFLECVQDMDHENMFWYRQDPGLGLRLIYFSYDVKMKEKGDIPEGYSVSREKKERFSLILESASTNQTSMYLCASSPRGKLFFGSGTQLSVL.

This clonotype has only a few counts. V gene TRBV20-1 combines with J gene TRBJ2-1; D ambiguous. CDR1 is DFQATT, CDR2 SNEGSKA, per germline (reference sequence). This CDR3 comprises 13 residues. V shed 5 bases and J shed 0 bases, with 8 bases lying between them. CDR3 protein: CSAPPSSYNEQFF. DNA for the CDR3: TGCAGTGCTCCCCCCTCCTCCTACAATGAGCAGTTCTTC.

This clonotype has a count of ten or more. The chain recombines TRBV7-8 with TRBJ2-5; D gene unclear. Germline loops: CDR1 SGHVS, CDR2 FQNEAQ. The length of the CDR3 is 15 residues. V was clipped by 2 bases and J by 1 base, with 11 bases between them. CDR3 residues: CASSLRSSVQETQYF. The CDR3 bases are TGTGCCAGCAGCTTACGGTCGTCGGTCCAAGAGACCCAGTACTTC.

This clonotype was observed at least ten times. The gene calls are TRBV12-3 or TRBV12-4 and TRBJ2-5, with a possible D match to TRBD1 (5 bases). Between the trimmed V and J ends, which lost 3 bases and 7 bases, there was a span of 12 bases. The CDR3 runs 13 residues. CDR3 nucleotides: TGTGCCAGCAGTTTGCAGGGTCGAGCGACCCAGTACTTC. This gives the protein CASSLQGRATQYF.

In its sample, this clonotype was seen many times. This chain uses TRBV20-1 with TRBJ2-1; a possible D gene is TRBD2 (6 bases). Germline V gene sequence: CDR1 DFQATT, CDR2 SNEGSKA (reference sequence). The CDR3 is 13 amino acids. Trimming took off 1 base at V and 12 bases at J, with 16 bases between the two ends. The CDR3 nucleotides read TGCAGTGCTAGAGGGGACTCGGGATGGGTGCAGTTCTTC. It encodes CSARGDSGWVQFF.

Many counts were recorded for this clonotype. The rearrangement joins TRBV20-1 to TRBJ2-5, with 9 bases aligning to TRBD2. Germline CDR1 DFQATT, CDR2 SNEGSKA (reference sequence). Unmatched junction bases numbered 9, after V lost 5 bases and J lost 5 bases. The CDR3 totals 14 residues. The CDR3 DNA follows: TGCAGTGCTTTGCCCCCGGCGGGAGGGGAGACCCAGTACTTC. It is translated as CSALPPAGGETQYF.

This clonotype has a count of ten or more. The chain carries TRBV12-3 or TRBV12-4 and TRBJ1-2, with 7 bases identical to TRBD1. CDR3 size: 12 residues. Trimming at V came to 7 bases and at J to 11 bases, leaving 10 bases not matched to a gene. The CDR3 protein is CASTLGTVRYTF. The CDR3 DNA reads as TGTGCCAGCACCCTTGGGACAGTGAGGTACACCTTC.

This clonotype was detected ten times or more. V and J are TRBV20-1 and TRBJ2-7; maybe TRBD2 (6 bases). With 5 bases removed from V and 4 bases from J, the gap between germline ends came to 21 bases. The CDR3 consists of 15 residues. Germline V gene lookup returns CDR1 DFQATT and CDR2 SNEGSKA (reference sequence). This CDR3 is CSAVSRGSGPYEQYF. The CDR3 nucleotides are TGCAGTGCTGTCTCCCGAGGTAGCGGACCTTACGAGCAGTACTTC.

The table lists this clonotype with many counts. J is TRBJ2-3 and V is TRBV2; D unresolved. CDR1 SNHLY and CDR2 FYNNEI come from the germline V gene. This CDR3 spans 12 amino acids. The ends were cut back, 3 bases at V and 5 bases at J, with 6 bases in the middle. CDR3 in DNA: TGTGCCAGCAGTGACAGGAAAGATACGCAGTATTTT. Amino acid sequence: CASSDRKDTQYF.

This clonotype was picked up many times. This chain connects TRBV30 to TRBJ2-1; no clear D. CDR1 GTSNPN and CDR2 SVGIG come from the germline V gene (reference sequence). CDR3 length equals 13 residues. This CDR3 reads CARAPSSYNEQFF. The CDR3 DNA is TGTGCTCGGGCGCCGAGCTCCTACAATGAGCAGTTCTTC.

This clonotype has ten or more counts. Here the CDR3 reads CASSLVLAQETQYF. CDR3 coding DNA: TGTGCCAGCAGTTTAGTACTAGCCCAAGAGACCCAGTACTTC. The chain links TRBV12-3 or TRBV12-4 to TRBJ2-5; the D gene is possibly TRBD2 (6 bases). The CDR3 totals 14 residues. With 1 base removed from V and 1 base from J, the gap between germline ends came to 7 bases.

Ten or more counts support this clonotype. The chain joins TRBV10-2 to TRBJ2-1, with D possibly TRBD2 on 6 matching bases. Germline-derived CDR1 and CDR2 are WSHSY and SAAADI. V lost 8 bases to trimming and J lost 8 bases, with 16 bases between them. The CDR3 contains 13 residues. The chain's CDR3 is CASPGGGDDEQFF. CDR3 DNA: TGCGCCAGCCCCGGGGGAGGTGACGATGAGCAGTTCTTC.

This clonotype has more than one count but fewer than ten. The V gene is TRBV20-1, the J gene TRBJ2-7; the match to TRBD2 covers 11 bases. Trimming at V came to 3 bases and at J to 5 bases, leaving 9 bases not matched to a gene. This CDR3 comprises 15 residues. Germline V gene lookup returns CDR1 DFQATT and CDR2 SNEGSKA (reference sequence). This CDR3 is CSASSSGRALDEQYF. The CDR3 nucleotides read TGCAGTGCTAGCAGTAGCGGGAGGGCCCTGGACGAGCAGTACTTC.

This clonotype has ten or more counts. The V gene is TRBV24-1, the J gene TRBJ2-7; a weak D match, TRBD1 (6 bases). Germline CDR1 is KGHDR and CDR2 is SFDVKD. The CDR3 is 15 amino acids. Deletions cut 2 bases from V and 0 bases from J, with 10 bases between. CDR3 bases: TGTGCCACCAGTGATTCGGGACACCACTCCTACGAGCAGTACTTC. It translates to CATSDSGHHSYEQYF.

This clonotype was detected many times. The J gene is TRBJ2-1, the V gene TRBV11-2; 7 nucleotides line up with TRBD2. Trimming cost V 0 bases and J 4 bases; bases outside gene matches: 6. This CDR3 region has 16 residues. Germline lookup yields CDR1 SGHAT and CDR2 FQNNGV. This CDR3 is CASSLEAGITYNEQFF. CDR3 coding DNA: TGTGCCAGCAGCTTAGAAGCGGGAATAACTTACAATGAGCAGTTCTTC.

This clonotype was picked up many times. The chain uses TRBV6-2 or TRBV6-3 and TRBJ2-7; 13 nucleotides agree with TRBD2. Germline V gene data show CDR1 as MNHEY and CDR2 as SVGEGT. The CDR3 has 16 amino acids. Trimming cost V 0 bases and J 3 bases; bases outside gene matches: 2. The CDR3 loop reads CASSYSTSGRVYEQYF. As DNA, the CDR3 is TGTGCCAGCAGTTACTCCACTAGCGGGAGGGTCTACGAGCAGTACTTC.

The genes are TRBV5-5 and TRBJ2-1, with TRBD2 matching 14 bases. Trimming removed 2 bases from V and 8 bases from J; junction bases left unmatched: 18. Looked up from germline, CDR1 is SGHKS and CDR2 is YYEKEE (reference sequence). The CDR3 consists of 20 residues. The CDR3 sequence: CASSFDASLRTSGRNYEQFF. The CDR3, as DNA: TGTGCCAGCAGCTTCGACGCAAGTCTAAGGACTAGCGGGAGGAACTATGAGCAGTTCTTC.

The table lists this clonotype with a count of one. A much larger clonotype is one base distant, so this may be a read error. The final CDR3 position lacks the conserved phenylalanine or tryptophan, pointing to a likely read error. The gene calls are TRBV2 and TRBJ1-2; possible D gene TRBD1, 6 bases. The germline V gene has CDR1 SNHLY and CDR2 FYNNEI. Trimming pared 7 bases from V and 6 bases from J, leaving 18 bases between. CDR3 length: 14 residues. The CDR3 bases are TGTGCCAGCACCCCGATGGACAGCCAGAATGGCTACACCCTC. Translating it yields CASTPMDSQNGYTL.

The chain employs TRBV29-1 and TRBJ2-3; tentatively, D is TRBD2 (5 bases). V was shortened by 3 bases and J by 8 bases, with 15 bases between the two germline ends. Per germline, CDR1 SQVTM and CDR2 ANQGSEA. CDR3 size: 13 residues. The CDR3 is CSVDDPTEGTQYF. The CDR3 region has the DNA TGCAGCGTTGATGATCCAACCGAGGGTACGCAGTATTTT.